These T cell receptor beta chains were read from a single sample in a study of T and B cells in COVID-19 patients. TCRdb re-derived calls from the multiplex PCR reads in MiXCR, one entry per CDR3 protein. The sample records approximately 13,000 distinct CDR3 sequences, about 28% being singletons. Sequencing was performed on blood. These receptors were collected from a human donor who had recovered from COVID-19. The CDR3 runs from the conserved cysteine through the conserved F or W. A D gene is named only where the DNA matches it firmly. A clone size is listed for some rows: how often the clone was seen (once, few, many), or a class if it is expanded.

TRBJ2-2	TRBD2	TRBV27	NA	CASSSLAGAANTGELFF	TGTGCCAGCAGTTCACTAGCGGGGGCCGCGAACACCGGGGAGCTGTTTTTT
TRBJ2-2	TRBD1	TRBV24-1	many	CATSRGRAGGELFF	TGTGCCACCAGCAGGGGGCGCGCAGGCGGGGAGCTGTTTTTT
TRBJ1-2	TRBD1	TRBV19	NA	CASRGDRGTGYTF	TGTGCCAGTAGAGGAGACAGGGGAACCGGCTACACCTTC
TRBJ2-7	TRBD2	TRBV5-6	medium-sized	CASTLWTSGSSYEQYF	TGTGCCAGCACCCTTTGGACTAGCGGGAGTTCCTACGAGCAGTACTTC
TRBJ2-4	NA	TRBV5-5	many	CASSFGPGEYIQYF	TGTGCCAGCAGCTTCGGCCCGGGGGAGTACATTCAGTACTTC
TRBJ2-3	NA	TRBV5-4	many	CASSFAASTDTQYF	TGTGCCAGCAGCTTTGCGGCTAGCACAGATACGCAGTATTTT
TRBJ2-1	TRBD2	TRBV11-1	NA	CASSPSGGAGEQFF	TGTGCCAGCAGCCCCAGCGGGGGGGCGGGTGAGCAGTTCTTC
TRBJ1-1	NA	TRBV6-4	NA	CASSPTTENTEAFF	TGTGCCAGCAGCCCAACGACAGAGAACACTGAAGCTTTCTTT
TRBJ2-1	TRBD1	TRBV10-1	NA	CACSEGQDYNEQFF	TGCGCCTGCAGTGAGGGACAGGACTACAATGAGCAGTTCTTC
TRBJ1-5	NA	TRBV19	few	CASSEIHQPQHF	TGTGCCAGTTCAGAAATTCATCAGCCCCAGCATTTT
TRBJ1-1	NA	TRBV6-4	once	CASRRVARDTEAFF	TGTGCCAGCAGAAGAGTGGCCCGGGATACTGAAGCTTTCTTT
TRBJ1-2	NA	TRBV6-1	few	CASSERAGAGGYTF	TGTGCCAGCAGTGAACGGGCAGGGGCCGGTGGCTACACCTTC
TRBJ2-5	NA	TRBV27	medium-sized	CASSPLGGRETQYF	TGTGCCAGCAGTCCCCTCGGGGGGCGGGAGACCCAGTACTTC
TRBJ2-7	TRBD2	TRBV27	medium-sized	CASSRAWGGSVSYEQYF	TGTGCCAGCAGCCGTGCCTGGGGCGGGAGCGTATCCTACGAGCAGTACTTC
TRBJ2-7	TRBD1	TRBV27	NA	CASSKGSWDRDSYDQYF	TGTGCCAGCAGCAAAGGTTCGTGGGACAGGGACTCCTACGACCAGTACTTC
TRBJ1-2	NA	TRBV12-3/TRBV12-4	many	CASTLNDPQHGGYTF	TGTGCCAGCACTTTGAATGATCCACAACATGGGGGCTACACCTTC
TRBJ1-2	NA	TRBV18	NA	CASSQGNYGYTF	TGTGCCAGCTCCCAGGGGAACTATGGCTACACCTTC